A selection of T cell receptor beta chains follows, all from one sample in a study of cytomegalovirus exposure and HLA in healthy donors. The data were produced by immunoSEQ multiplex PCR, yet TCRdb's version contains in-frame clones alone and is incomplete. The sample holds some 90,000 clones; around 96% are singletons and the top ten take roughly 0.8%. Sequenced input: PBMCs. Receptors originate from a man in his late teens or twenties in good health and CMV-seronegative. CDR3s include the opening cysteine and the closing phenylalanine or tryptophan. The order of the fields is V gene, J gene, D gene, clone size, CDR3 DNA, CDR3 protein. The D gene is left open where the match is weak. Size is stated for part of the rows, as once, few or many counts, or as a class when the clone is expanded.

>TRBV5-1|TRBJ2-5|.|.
TGCGCCAGCAGCTTCCCCGGGGAAGAGACCCAGTACTTC
CASSFPGEETQYF
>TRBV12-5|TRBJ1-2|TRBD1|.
TGTGCTAGTGGTTTATATGGACAGGGGGGTAGTGGCTACACCTTC
CASGLYGQGGSGYTF
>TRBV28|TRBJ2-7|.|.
TGTGCCAGCAGTTTACCCTCCTACGGGGTGTACCTCTACGAGCAGTACTTC
CASSLPSYGVYLYEQYF
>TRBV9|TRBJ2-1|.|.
TGTGCCAGCAGCGGCACAGAGAGCTCCTACAATGAGCAGTTCTTC
CASSGTESSYNEQFF
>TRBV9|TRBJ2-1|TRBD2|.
TGTGCCAGCAGCGTCTTACCTAGCGGGAGGGAGTTCTTC
CASSVLPSGREFF
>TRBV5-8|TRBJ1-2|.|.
TGTGCCAGCAGCTCAAACAGAATCTATGGCTACACCTTC
CASSSNRIYGYTF
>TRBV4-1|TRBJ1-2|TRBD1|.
TGCGCCAGCAGCTCCCCGGACAGGAGCCGGGTCGGCTACACCTTC
CASSSPDRSRVGYTF
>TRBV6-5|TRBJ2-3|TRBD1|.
TGTGCCAGCAGTCCTACAGGGGGCTTCACAGATACGCAGTATTTT
CASSPTGGFTDTQYF
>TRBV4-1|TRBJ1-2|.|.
TGCGCCAGCAGCCTTATACCGGAGGGTGACTATGGCTACACCTTC
CASSLIPEGDYGYTF
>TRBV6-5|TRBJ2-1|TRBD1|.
TGTGCCAGCAGCGCCGTACGGACAGGGGACAATGAGCAGTTCTTC
CASSAVRTGDNEQFF
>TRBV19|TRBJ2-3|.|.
TGTGCCAGTAAGGGGTTACGGGGCACAGATACGCAGTATTTT
CASKGLRGTDTQYF
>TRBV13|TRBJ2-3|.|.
TGTGCCAGCAGCTTGACTGGACCGGGGGATACGCAGTATTTT
CASSLTGPGDTQYF
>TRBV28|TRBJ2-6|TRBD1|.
TGTGCCAGCAGGGCAACCGGGACAGGGGGGAGCTCTGGGGCCAACGTCCTGACTTTC
CASRATGTGGSSGANVLTF
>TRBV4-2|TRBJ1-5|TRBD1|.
TGTGCCAGCAGCCAGGCCCTCAGGCCCGACAGGGGTGACAATCAGCCCCAGCATTTT
CASSQALRPDRGDNQPQHF
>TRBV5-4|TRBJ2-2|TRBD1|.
TGTGCCAGCAGCCGGGACAGGCAGGGCGGGGAGCTGTTTTTT
CASSRDRQGGELFF
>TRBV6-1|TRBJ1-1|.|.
TGTGCCAGCAGTCTTTCAGTCGGAGCGAACACTGAAGCTTTCTTT
CASSLSVGANTEAFF
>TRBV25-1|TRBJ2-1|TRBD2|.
TGTGCCAGCAGTGACGAAGCGGGAGAATCGACTGAGCAGTTCTTC
CASSDEAGESTEQFF
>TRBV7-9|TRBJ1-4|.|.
TGTGCCAGCAGCTTAGGCACCGGCGGTGAAAAACTGTTTTTT
CASSLGTGGEKLFF
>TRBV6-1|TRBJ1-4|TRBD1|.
TGTGCCAGCAGTGAAGAATCCCAGGACAGGGGCGGAAAACTGTTTTTT
CASSEESQDRGGKLFF
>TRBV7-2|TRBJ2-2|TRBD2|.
TGTGCCAGCAGCCCCGAGGGACTAGCGGTCCGGGAGCTGTTTTTT
CASSPEGLAVRELFF
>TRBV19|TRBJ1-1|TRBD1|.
TGTGCCAGTAGCACGGACAGGGGAACCACTGAAGCTTTCTTT
CASSTDRGTTEAFF
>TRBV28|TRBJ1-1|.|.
TGTGCCAGCAGTTTAACATCGCTGAACACTGAAGCTTTCTTT
CASSLTSLNTEAFF
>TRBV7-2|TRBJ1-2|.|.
TGTGCCAGCAGCTTAGCTGGGCGCGCTAACTATGGCTACACCTTC
CASSLAGRANYGYTF
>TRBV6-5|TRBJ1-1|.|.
TGTGCCAGCAGATTCCCTCTTGACACTGAAGCTTTCTTT
CASRFPLDTEAFF
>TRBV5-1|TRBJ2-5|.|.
TGCGCCAGCAGCCTGAACAGGGCAGGAGAGACCCAGTACTTC
CASSLNRAGETQYF
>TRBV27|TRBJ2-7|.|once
TGTGCCAGCAGAACAGGCGCAGGCGGAGCCTACGAGCAGTACTTC
CASRTGAGGAYEQYF
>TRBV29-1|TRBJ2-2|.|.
TGCAGCTCCTTGACAGTAGTCACCGGGGAGCTGTTTTTT
CSSLTVVTGELFF
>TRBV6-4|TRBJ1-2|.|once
TGTGCCAGCAGTGAGAGAAGTGCAGGGGCGAATGGCTACACCTTC
CASSERSAGANGYTF
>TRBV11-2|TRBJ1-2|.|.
TGTGCCAGCAGCTTACTTGTGGCAGGGGCGGATGGCTACACCTTC
CASSLLVAGADGYTF
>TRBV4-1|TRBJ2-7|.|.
TGCGCCAGCAGCCAAGCTCAGGGGCCCTACGAGCAGTACTTC
CASSQAQGPYEQYF
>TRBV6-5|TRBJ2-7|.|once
TGTGCCAGCAGTCCACAGGGTTTTCTCTACGAGCAGTACTTC
CASSPQGFLYEQYF
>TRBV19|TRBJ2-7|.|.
TGTGCCAGTAGTTTCACAAGCGGCTCCTACGAGCAGTACTTC
CASSFTSGSYEQYF
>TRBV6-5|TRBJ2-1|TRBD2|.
TGTGCCAGCAGTTACCTAGCGGGAGGCGATGAGCAGTTCTTC
CASSYLAGGDEQFF
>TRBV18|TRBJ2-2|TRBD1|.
TGTGCCAGCTCACCAAGTGGACAGGGGAGGGTCACCGGGGAGCTGTTTTTT
CASSPSGQGRVTGELFF
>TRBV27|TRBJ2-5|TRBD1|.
TGTGCCAGCAGACAGGGGCATGAGACCCAGTACTTC
CASRQGHETQYF
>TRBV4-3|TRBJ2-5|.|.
TGCGCCAGCAGCCATCCCGGGAGAGCCCCCAAAGAGACCCAGTACTTC
CASSHPGRAPKETQYF
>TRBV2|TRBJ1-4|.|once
TGTGCCAGCAGTGGCTCTCGGGTTAATGAAAAACTGTTTTTT
CASSGSRVNEKLFF
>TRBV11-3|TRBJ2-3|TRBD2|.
TGTGCCAGCAGCACCCGAACTAGCGGTCTATATACGCAGTATTTT
CASSTRTSGLYTQYF
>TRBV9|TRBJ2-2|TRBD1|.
TGTGCCAGCAGCGTAGATTTAAGGGGTAGGGGGCCCACCGGGGAGCTGTTTTTT
CASSVDLRGRGPTGELFF
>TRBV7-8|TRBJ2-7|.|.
TGTGCCAGCACCCACCGGGTCGGCTACGAGCAGTACTTC
CASTHRVGYEQYF
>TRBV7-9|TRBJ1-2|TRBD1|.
TGTGCCAGCAGCTTTTCAGGGGGCATGAACTATGGCTACACCTTC
CASSFSGGMNYGYTF
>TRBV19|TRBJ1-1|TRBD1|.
TGTGCCAGTACTAGCGGACAGGGGAGTTTCACTGAAGCTTTCTTT
CASTSGQGSFTEAFF
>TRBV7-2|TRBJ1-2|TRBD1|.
TGTGCCAGCAGCCAAAGGACAGGGGTGGGACCGGGCTACACCTTC
CASSQRTGVGPGYTF